This T cell receptor beta chain was documented in a study of identical twins. TCRdb re-analysed the 5' RACE reads in MiXCR, keeping a single row per CDR3 protein. The data show under 300,000 distinct CDR3 sequences, with 10% to 15% seen just once and 3.5% to 5% held by the top ten. Broader study findings: Low generation probability was overrepresented in out-of-frame alpha sequences shared by twins.

This CDR3 has 18 residues. The germline V gene encodes CDR1 MNHNS and CDR2 SASEGT. With 4 bases removed from V and 8 bases from J, the gap between germline ends came to 27 bases. Remarks on this clonotype: Its antigen is as yet unknown.

These sequences were also reported in another study, on yellow fever vaccine responses in identical twins.

The sequencing sample was made of memory (CD45RO+) T cells sorted from blood. This receptor was obtained from a young woman in good health. The chain combines TRBV6-1 with TRBJ2-1; possibly TRBD2 for D (10 bases). The chain's CDR3 is CASSGIGTSAHRGHEQFF. The CDR3 region has the DNA TGTGCCAGCAGTGGTATAGGGACTAGCGCACACAGGGGGCATGAGCAGTTCTTC.